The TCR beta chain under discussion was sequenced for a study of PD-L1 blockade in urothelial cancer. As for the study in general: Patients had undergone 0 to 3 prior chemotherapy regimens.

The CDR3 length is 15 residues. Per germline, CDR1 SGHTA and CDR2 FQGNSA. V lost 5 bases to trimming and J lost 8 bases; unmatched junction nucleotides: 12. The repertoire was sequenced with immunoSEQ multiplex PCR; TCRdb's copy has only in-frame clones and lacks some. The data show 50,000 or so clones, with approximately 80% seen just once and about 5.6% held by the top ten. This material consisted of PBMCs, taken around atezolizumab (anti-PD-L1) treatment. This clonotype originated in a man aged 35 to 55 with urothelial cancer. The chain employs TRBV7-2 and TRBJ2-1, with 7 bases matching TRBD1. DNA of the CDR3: TGTGCCAGCAGCATAGTACGGACAGGAGACGATGAGCAGTTCTTC. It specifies CASSIVRTGDDEQFF.